This note documents a single TCR beta chain sequence. As yet, its antigen is unknown. This sample stems from a study of cytomegalovirus exposure and HLA in healthy donors. Whole-study findings and limits: Later analysis demonstrated an association between a missense DCLRE1C variant and TCR beta V- and J-gene trimming.

Both 60 Vbeta primers and 13 Jbeta primers went into the PCR. In the authors' methods: Roughly 11 million of the about 80 million unique TCR beta chains counted in a later analysis were shared. The assay was immunoSEQ multiplex PCR, and TCRdb's table has in-frame clones only and misses some. The V and J calls and the clone size are those of that table, but D and trimming were determined from the DNA. The sample table includes approximately 170,000 clones. Sample: PBMCs. This TCR was sampled from a woman between 18 and 30 years old in good health and CMV-seropositive.

The CDR3 is CATSRGQAQGAGKLFF. CDR3 sequence (DNA): TGTGCCACCAGCAGAGGTCAAGCACAGGGGGCGGGAAAACTGTTTTTT. This chain connects TRBV15 to TRBJ1-4; the match to TRBD1 covers 9 bases. Germline-derived CDR1 and CDR2 are LNHNV and YYDKDF (reference sequence). CDR3 length: 16 residues. Trimming cost V 1 base and J 10 bases; bases outside gene matches: 10.